What follows describes a single TCR beta chain. The data originate from a study of blood T cell repertoires in COVID-19. At the level of the study: The origin of the acute and convalescent COVID-19 samples was the United States, Italy and Spain. PBMCs, B-cell-depleted T cells, or T cells provided the cDNA or gDNA that made up the material.

The CDR3 contains 18 residues. J lost 0 bases, V lost 0 bases, and 6 bases had no gene match. The germline CDR1 and CDR2 sequences are LGHDT and YNNKEL (reference sequence). Repertoires were generated with immunoSEQ multiplex PCR, while TCRdb's copy carries only in-frame clones and drops some. Here the sample spans about 150,000 clones, 87% being singletons. V gene TRBV3-1 (or the pseudogene TRBV3-2) combines with J gene TRBJ2-2; 8 bases are a match to TRBD2. Source material: peripheral blood. The source is a man in his fifties or sixties with active COVID-19. CDR3 sequence: CASSQDLAGGTNTGELFF. The CDR3 DNA follows: TGTGCCAGCAGCCAAGATCTGGCGGGGGGAACGAACACCGGGGAGCTGTTTTTT.